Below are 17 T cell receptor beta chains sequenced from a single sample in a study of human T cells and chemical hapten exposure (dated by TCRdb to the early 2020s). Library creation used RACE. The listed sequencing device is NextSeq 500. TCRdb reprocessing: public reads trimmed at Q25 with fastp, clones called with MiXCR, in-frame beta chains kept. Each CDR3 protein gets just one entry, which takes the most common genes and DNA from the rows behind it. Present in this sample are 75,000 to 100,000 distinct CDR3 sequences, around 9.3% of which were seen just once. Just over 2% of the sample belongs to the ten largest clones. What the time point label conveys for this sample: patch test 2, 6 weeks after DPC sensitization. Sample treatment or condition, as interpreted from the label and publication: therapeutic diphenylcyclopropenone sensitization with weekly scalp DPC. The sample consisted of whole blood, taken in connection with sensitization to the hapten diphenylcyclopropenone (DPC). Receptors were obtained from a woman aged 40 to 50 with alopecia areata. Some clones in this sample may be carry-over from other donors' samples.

The CDR3 sequence is CASSLDRGREADTQYF. The CDR3 DNA sequence: TGTGCCAGCAGCTTAGATCGGGGCAGGGAAGCAGATACGCAGTATTTT. This rearrangement joins TRBV11-2 to TRBJ2-3, with D perhaps given as TRBD1 or TRBD2 (5 bases each). V was shortened by 0 bases and J by 4 bases, with 14 bases between the two germline ends. The CDR3 has 16 residues. Germline loops: CDR1 SGHAT, CDR2 FQNNGV.

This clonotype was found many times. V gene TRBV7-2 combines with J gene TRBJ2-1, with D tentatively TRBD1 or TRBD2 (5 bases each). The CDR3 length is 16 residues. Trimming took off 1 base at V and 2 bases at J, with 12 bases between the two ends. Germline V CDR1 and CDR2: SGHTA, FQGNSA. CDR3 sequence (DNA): TGTGCCAGCAGCTTAGTAGGGACGACCACCTACAATGAGCAGTTCTTC. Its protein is CASSLVGTTTYNEQFF. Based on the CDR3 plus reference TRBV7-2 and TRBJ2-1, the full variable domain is GAGVSQSPSNKVTEKGKDVELRCDPISGHTALYWYRQSLGQGLEFLIYFQGNSAPDKSGLPSDRFSAERTGGSVSTLTIQRTQQEDSAVYLCASSLVGTTTYNEQFFGPGTRLTVL.

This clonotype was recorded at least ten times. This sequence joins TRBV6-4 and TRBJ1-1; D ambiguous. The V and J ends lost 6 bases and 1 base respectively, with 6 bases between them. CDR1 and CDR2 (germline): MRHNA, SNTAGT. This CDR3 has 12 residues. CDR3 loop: CASRGGNTEAFF. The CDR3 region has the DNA TGTGCCAGCAGGGGCGGGAACACTGAAGCTTTCTTT.

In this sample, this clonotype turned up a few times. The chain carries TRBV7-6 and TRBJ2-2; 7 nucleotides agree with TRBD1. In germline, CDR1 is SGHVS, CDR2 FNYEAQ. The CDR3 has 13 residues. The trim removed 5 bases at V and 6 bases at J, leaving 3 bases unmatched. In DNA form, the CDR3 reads TGTGCCAGCAGCCCGACAGGGTCCGGGGAGCTGTTTTTT. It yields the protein CASSPTGSGELFF. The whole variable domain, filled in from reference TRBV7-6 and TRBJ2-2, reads GAGVSQSPRYKVTKRGQDVALRCDPISGHVSLYWYRQALGQGPEFLTYFNYEAQQDKSGLPNDRFSAERPEGSISTLTIQRTEQRDSAMYRCASSPTGSGELFFGEGSRLTVL.

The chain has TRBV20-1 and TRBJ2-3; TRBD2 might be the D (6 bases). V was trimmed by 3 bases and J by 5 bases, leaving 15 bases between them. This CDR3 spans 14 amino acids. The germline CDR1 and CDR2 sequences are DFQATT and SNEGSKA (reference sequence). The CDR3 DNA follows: TGCAGTGCTAGTGTACGGGAGAGCGAAGATACGCAGTATTTT. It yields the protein CSASVRESEDTQYF.

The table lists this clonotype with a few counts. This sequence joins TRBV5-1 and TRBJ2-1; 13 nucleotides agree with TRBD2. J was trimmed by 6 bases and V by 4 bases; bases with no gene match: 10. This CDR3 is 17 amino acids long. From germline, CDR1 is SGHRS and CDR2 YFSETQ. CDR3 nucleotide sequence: TGCGCCAGCAGCATAGGGACTAGCGGGACATTCTTCAATGAGCAGTTCTTC. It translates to CASSIGTSGTFFNEQFF.

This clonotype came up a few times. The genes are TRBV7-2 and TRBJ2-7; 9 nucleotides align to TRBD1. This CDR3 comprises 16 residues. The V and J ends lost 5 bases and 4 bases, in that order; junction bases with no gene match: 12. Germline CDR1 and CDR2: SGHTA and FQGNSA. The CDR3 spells CASSRTRDRVFYEQYF. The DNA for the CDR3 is TGTGCCAGCAGCCGCACCCGGGACAGGGTCTTTTACGAGCAGTACTTC. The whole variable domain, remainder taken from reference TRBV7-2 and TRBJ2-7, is GAGVSQSPSNKVTEKGKDVELRCDPISGHTALYWYRQSLGQGLEFLIYFQGNSAPDKSGLPSDRFSAERTGGSVSTLTIQRTQQEDSAVYLCASSRTRDRVFYEQYFGPGTRLTVT.

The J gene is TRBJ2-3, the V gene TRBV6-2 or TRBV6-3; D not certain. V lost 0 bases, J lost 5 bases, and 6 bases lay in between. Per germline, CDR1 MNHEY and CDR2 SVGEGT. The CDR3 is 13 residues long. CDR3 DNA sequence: TGTGCCAGCAGTTACTCGGGCGTAGATACGCAGTATTTT. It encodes CASSYSGVDTQYF.

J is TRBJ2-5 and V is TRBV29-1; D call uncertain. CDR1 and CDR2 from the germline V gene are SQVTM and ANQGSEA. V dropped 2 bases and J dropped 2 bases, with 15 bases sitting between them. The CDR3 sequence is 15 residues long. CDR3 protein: CSVERAGSVQETQYF. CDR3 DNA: TGCAGCGTTGAAAGGGCAGGCTCCGTTCAAGAGACCCAGTACTTC.

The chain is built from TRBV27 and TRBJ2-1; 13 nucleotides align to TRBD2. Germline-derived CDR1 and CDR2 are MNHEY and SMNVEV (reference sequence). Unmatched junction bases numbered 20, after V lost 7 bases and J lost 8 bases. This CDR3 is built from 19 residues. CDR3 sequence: CASIETQTSGRNKVDEQFF. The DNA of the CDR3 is TGTGCCAGCATAGAAACCCAGACTAGCGGGAGGAATAAAGTTGATGAGCAGTTCTTC.

The CDR3 coding sequence is TGTGCCATCAGTGAGTCCGTATCGACAGGGGCGAACCAAGAGACCCAGTACTTC. Amino acids: CAISESVSTGANQETQYF. The rearrangement joins TRBV10-3 to TRBJ2-5; 8 nucleotides align to TRBD1. Germline CDR1 reads ENHRY; CDR2 reads SYGVKD. This CDR3 has 18 amino acids. Trimming took 0 bases from V and 0 from J; bases not matched to a gene: 9.

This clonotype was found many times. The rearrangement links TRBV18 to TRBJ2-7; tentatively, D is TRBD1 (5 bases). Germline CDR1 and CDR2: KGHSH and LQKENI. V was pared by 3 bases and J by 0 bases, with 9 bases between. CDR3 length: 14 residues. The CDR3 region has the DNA TGTGCCAGCTCACCTGGGGCCCTCTCCTACGAGCAGTACTTC. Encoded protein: CASSPGALSYEQYF.

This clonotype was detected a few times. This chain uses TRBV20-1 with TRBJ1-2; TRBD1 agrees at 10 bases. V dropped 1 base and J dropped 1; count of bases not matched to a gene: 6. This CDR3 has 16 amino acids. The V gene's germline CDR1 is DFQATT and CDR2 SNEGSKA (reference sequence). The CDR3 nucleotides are TGCAGTGCTAGAGGGGACAGGGGACGGGGTAACTATGGCTACACCTTC. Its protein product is CSARGDRGRGNYGYTF.

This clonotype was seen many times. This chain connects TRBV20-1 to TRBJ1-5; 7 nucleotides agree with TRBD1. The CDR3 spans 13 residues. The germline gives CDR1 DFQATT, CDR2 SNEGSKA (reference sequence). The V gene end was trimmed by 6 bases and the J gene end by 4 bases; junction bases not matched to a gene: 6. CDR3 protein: CSAQDRQNQPQHF. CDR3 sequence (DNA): TGCAGTGCCCAGGACAGGCAGAATCAGCCCCAGCATTTT.

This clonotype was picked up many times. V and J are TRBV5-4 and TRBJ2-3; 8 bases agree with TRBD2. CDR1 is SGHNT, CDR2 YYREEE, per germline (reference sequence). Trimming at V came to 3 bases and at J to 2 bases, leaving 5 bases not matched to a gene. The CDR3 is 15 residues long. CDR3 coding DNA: TGTGCCAGCAGCTCGGGGGGGCGAAACACAGATACGCAGTATTTT. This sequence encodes CASSSGGRNTDTQYF.

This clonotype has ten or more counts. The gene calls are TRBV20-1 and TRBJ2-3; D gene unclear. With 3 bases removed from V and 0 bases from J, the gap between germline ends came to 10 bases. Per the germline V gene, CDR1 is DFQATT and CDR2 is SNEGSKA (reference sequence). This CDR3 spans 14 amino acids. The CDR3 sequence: CSASRVLSTDTQYF. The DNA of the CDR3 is TGCAGTGCTAGCCGTGTACTGAGCACAGATACGCAGTATTTT.

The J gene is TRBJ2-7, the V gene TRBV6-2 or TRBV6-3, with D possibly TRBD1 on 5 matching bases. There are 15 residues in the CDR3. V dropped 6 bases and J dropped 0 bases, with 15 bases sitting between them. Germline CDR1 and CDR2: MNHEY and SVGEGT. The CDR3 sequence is CASSLDSSSSYEQYF. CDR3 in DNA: TGTGCCAGCAGCTTAGACAGTTCCAGCTCCTACGAGCAGTACTTC.